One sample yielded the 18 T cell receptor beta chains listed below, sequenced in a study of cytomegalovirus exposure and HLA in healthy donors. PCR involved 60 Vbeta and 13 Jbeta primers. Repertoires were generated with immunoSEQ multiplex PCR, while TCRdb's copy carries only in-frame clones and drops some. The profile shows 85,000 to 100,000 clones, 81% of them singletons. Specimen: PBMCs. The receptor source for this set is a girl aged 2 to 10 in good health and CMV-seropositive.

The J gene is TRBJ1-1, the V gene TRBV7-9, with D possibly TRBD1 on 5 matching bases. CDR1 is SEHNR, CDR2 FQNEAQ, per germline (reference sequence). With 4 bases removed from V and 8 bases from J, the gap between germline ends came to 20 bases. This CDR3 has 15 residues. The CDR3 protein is CASSSRVPFPEEAFF. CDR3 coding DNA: TGTGCCAGCAGCTCCAGGGTTCCTTTTCCCGAAGAAGCTTTCTTT. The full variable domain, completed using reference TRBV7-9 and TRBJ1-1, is DTGVSQNPRHKITKRGQNVTFRCDPISEHNRLYWYRQTLGQGPEFLTYFQNEAQLEKSRLLSDRFSAERPKGSFSTLEIQRTEQGDSAMYLCASSSRVPFPEEAFFGQGTRLTVV.

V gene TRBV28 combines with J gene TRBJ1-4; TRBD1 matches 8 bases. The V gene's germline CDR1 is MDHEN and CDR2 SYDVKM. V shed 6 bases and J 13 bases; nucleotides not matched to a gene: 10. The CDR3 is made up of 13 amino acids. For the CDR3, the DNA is TGTGCCAGCAGCGATAGAGCGGGGACAGGACTGTTTTTT. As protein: CASSDRAGTGLFF.

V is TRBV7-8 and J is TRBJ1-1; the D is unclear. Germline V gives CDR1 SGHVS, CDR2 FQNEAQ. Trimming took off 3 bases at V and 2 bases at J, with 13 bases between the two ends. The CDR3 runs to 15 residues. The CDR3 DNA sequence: TGTGCCAGCAGCTTCTACTTGAGCTTTAACACTGAAGCTTTCTTT. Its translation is CASSFYLSFNTEAFF.

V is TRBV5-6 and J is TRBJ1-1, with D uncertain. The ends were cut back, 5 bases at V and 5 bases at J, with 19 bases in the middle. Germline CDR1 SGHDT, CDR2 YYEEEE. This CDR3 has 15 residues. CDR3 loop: CASSSMTLVRTEAFF. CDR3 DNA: TGTGCCAGCAGTTCAATGACCCTAGTTAGGACTGAAGCTTTCTTT.

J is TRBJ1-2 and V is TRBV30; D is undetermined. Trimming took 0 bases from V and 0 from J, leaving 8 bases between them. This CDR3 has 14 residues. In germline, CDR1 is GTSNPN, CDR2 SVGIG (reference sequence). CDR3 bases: TGTGCCTGGAGTGTTCCGGGGTCTAACTATGGCTACACCTTC. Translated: CAWSVPGSNYGYTF.

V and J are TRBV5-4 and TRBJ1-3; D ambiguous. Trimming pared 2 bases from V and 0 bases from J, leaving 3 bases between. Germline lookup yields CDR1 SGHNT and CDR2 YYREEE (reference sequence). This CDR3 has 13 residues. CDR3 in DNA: TGTGCCAGCAGCTTCAGCTCTGGAAACACCATATATTTT. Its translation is CASSFSSGNTIYF.

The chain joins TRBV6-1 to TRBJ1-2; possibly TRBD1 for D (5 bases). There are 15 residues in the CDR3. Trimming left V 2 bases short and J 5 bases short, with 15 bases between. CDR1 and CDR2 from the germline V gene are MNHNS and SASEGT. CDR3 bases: TGTGCCAGCAGTGAACAGCCGGGGGTTAATTATGGCTACACCTTC. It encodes CASSEQPGVNYGYTF.

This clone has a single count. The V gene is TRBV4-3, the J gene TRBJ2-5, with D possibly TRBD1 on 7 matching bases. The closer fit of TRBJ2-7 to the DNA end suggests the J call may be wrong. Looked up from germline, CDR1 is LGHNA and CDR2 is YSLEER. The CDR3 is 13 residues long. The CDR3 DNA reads TGCGCCAGCAGCCCCCGACAGGGACTCGAGCAGTACTTC. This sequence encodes CASSPRQGLEQYF.

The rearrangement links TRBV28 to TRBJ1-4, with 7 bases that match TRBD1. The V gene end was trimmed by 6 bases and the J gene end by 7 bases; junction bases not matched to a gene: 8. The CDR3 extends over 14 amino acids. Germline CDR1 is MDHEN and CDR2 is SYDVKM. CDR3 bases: TGTGCCAGCAGGGCCGCAGGGGGAGGTGAAAAACTGTTTTTT. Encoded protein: CASRAAGGGEKLFF.

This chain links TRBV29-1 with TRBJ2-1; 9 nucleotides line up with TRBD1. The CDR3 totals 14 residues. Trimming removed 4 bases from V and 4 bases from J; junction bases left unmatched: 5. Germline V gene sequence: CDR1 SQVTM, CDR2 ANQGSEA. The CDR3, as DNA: TGCAGCGTTGTGTCGGACAGGGGTTACAATGAGCAGTTCTTC. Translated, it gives CSVVSDRGYNEQFF.

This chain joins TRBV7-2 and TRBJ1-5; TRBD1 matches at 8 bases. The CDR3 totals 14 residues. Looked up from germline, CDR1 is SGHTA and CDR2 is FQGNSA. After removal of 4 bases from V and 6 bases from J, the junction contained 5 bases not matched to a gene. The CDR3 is CASSSTGGSQPQHF. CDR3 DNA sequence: TGTGCCAGCAGCTCAACAGGGGGAAGTCAGCCCCAGCATTTT.

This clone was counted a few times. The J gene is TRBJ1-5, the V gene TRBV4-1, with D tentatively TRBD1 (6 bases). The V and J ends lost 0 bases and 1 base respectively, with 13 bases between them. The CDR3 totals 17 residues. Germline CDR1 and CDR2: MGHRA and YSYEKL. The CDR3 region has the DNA TGCGCCAGCAGCCAAGATTTCTCAGGGGAGAGCAATCAGCCCCAGCATTTT. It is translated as CASSQDFSGESNQPQHF.

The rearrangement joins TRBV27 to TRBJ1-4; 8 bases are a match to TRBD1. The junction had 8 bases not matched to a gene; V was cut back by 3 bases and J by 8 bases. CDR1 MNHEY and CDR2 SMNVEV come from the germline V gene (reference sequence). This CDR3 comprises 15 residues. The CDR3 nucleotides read TGTGCCAGCAGTTTTCGGACAGGGTTAGGCGAAAAACTGTTTTTT. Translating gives CASSFRTGLGEKLFF.

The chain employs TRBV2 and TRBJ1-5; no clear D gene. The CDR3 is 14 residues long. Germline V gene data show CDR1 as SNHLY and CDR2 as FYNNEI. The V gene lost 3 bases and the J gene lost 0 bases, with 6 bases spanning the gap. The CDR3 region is CASSDTYSNQPQHF. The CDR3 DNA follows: TGTGCCAGCAGTGACACCTATAGCAATCAGCCCCAGCATTTT.

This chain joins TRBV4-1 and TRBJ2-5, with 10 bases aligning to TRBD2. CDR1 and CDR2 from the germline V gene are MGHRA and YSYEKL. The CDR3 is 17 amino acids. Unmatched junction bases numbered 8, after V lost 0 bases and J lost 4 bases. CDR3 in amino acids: CASSQDLPSGSRETQYF. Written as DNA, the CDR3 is TGCGCCAGCAGCCAAGATCTACCTAGCGGGAGTAGAGAGACCCAGTACTTC.

The CDR3 sequence is CASSLEAPGTLYSYEQYF. Here the CDR3 DNA reads TGTGCCAGCAGCTTAGAGGCTCCCGGGACTCTTTACTCCTACGAGCAGTACTTC. The gene calls are TRBV7-6 and TRBJ2-7; D perhaps matches TRBD2 (6 bases). Trimming removed 1 base from V and 0 bases from J, with 19 bases in between. CDR1 SGHVS and CDR2 FNYEAQ come from the germline V gene. The CDR3 runs 18 residues. Full variable domain (outside the CDR3, taken from reference TRBV7-6 and TRBJ2-7): GAGVSQSPRYKVTKRGQDVALRCDPISGHVSLYWYRQALGQGPEFLTYFNYEAQQDKSGLPNDRFSAERPEGSISTLTIQRTEQRDSAMYRCASSLEAPGTLYSYEQYFGPGTRLTVT.

The CDR3 nucleotides are TGTGCCACCAGTACCACTCCCCGGGGAACTAATGAAAAACTGTTTTTT. Translated: CATSTTPRGTNEKLFF. The chain combines TRBV15 with TRBJ1-4; D not certain. The length of the CDR3 is 16 residues. V was shortened by 6 bases and J by 1 base, with 15 bases between the two germline ends. From germline, CDR1 is LNHNV and CDR2 YYDKDF (reference sequence).

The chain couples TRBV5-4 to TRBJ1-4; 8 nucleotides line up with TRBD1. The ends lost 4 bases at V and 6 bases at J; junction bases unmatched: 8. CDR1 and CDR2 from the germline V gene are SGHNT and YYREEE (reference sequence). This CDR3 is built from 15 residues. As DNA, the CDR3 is TGTGCCAGCAGCACCACCGGGACAGGACATGAAAAACTGTTTTTT. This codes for CASSTTGTGHEKLFF.